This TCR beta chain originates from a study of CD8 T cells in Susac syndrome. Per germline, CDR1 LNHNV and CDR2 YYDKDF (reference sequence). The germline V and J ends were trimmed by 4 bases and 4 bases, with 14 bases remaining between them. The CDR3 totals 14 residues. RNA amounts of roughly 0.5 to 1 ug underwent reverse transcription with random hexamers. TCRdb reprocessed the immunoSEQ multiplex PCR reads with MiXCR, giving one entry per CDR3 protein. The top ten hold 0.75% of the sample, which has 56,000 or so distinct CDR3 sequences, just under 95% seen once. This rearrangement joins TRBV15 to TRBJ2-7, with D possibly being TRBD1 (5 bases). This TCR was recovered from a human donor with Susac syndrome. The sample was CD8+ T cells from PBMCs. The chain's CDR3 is CATSTDGQGYEQYF. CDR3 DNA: TGTGCCACCAGCACCGACGGCCAGGGATACGAGCAGTACTTC.